The next 19 T cell receptor beta chains were all read from a single sample in a study of Ad26.COV2.S vaccination and SARS-CoV-2 variants. Treatment specified: over 15 received Ad26.COV2.S at low or high dose, single or two shots; 5 received placebo; per-sample allocation not given. Specimens were obtained on day 63 following the first vaccine or placebo injection. Data came from immunoSEQ multiplex PCR; TCRdb stores just in-frame clones and leaves some out. This sample has some 410,000 clones, with around 93% found just once. The source was peripheral blood, collected in a trial of Ad26.COV2.S vaccine versus placebo. The source of these receptors is a person aged 18-65 years who received the Ad26.COV2.S COVID-19 vaccine or a placebo.

The gene calls are TRBV9 and TRBJ1-2; tentatively, D is TRBD1 (5 bases). Germline assignment: CDR1 SGDLS and CDR2 YYNGEE. Trimming pared 4 bases from V and 5 bases from J, leaving 18 bases between. This CDR3 contains 15 residues. The CDR3 region is CASSPPGRGDYGYTF. The CDR3 DNA reads TGTGCCAGCAGCCCACCGGGCCGGGGGGATTATGGCTACACCTTC.

This chain links TRBV6-2 or TRBV6-3 with TRBJ1-2; the D is unclear. The CDR3 totals 13 residues. Per germline, CDR1 MNHEY and CDR2 SVGEGT. V dropped 0 bases and J dropped 1 base, with 3 bases sitting between them. CDR3 nucleotide sequence: TGTGCCAGCAGTTACTCGGGTAACTATGGCTACACCTTC. Protein sequence: CASSYSGNYGYTF.

The chain has TRBV5-1 and TRBJ2-7; D ambiguous. The CDR3 is 14 residues long. Germline V gene sequence: CDR1 SGHRS, CDR2 YFSETQ. Trimming took 5 bases from V and 5 from J, leaving 17 bases between them. CDR3 amino acids: CASSTDPSWDEQYF. CDR3 in DNA: TGCGCCAGCAGTACGGACCCCTCTTGGGACGAGCAGTACTTC.

V and J are TRBV6-2 or TRBV6-3 and TRBJ1-6; D is unclear. This CDR3 has 14 amino acids. Trimming removed 0 bases from V and 4 bases from J, with 4 bases in between. Germline values: CDR1 MNHEY, CDR2 SVGEGT. The CDR3 nucleotides are TGTGCCAGCAGTTACTCAGCGTATAATTCACCCCTCCACTTT. Amino acid sequence: CASSYSAYNSPLHF.

The chain employs TRBV6-1 and TRBJ2-2; 8 bases align to TRBD1. The trim removed 2 bases at V and 3 bases at J, leaving 8 bases unmatched. The CDR3 is 17 amino acids. Germline lookup yields CDR1 MNHNS and CDR2 SASEGT. DNA of the CDR3: TGTGCCAGCAGTGAACTGGGGGACAGGACAGACACCGGGGAGCTGTTTTTT. Its translation: CASSELGDRTDTGELFF.

The rearrangement links TRBV7-2 to TRBJ2-1, with 9 positions matching TRBD2. The V segment lost 5 bases and the J segment 6 bases; nucleotides outside the gene matches: 8. Germline V lookup: CDR1 SGHTA, CDR2 FQGNSA. There are 15 residues in the CDR3. The CDR3 loop is CASSPPGLAGNEQFF. The CDR3, as DNA: TGTGCCAGCAGCCCACCGGGACTAGCTGGCAATGAGCAGTTCTTC.

This chain links TRBV7-9 with TRBJ1-5; perhaps TRBD1 as D (5 bases). Trimming took 5 bases from V and 4 from J, leaving 9 bases between them. CDR3 length: 13 residues. The germline gives CDR1 SEHNR, CDR2 FQNEAQ (reference sequence). In DNA form, the CDR3 reads TGTGCCAGCAGCCAGGGCGGGAATCAGCCCCAGCATTTT. This encodes CASSQGGNQPQHF.

The rearrangement uses TRBV19 and TRBJ2-7; possibly TRBD1 or TRBD2 for D (5 bases each). Trimming pared 0 bases from V and 3 bases from J, leaving 6 bases between. CDR1 is LNHDA and CDR2 is SQIVND in the germline V gene (reference sequence). The CDR3 is 13 amino acids. This CDR3 is CASSIDGGYEQYF. CDR3 nucleotide sequence: TGTGCCAGTAGTATAGATGGGGGCTACGAGCAGTACTTC.

This chain connects TRBV23-1 to TRBJ2-5; no definite D call. TRBV23-1 is identified as an open reading frame with a role that is uncertain. The CDR3 sequence is 9 residues long. The V end lost 4 bases, the J end lost 8 bases, and 2 bases lay between the germline ends. CDR3 nucleotides: TGCGCCAGCAGTCGCACCCAGTACTTC. Translating gives CASSRTQYF.

The chain joins TRBV7-9 to TRBJ2-7; no reliable D call. V was pared by 5 bases and J by 3 bases, with 8 bases between. Per the germline V gene, CDR1 is SEHNR and CDR2 is FQNEAQ (reference sequence). CDR3 length: 12 residues. This CDR3 is CASSRSDYEQYF. DNA for the CDR3: TGTGCCAGCAGCCGTTCCGACTACGAGCAGTACTTC.

V gene TRBV3-1 (or the pseudogene TRBV3-2) combines with J gene TRBJ2-7; 10 bases are a match to TRBD2. CDR1 LGHDT and CDR2 YNNKEL come from the germline V gene (reference sequence). CDR3 length: 17 amino acids. The V segment lost 2 bases and the J segment 5 bases; nucleotides outside the gene matches: 12. Here the CDR3 DNA reads TGTGCCAGCAGCCAATCAGCCCCCCAGCGGGGGGGCCACGAGCAGTACTTC. This translates into CASSQSAPQRGGHEQYF.

The chain uses TRBV7-8 and TRBJ2-2; 10 positions match TRBD1. The CDR3 totals 15 residues. Germline CDR1 is SGHVS and CDR2 is FQNEAQ. V gave up 5 bases and J gave up 4 bases; unmatched junction bases: 4. In nucleotides, the CDR3 is TGTGCCAGCAGCGTGACAGGGGGCCCCACCGGGGAGCTGTTTTTT. Residues: CASSVTGGPTGELFF.

The CDR3 coding sequence is TGTGCCAGCAGTATAAGCGGGGGTTCCTACGAGCAGTACTTC. Translated: CASSISGGSYEQYF. J is TRBJ2-7 and V is TRBV2; 8 positions match TRBD2. V was clipped by 5 bases and J by 1 base; unmatched bases: 4. Germline CDR1 reads SNHLY; CDR2 reads FYNNEI. There are 14 residues in the CDR3.

Turning to this clone: The sample holds other DNA sequences that translate to the same CDR3. The rearrangement joins TRBV5-4 to TRBJ1-4, with D maybe TRBD1 (5 bases). The germline V gene encodes CDR1 SGHNT and CDR2 YYREEE (reference sequence). Deletions cut 0 bases from V and 4 bases from J, with 7 bases between. The CDR3 covers 14 residues. The CDR3 DNA follows: TGTGCCAGCAGCTTGGACAGGAATAATGAAAAACTGTTTTTT. Its translation is CASSLDRNNEKLFF.

The chain employs TRBV18 and TRBJ1-6, with D possibly TRBD1 on 5 matching bases. The germline V gene encodes CDR1 KGHSH and CDR2 LQKENI. The CDR3 has 16 residues. V was shortened by 1 base and J by 9 bases, with 16 bases between the two germline ends. The CDR3 protein is CASSPLGRERLSPLHF. The CDR3 bases are TGTGCCAGCTCACCACTAGGCAGGGAAAGGCTTTCACCCCTCCACTTT.

With regard to this clone: The same CDR3 can be traced to other DNA sequences in this sample. V usage is TRBV11-3 and J usage is TRBJ2-3; D is unclear. The germline gives CDR1 SGHNT, CDR2 YENEEA. This CDR3 contains 14 residues. The V and J ends lost 1 base and 2 bases respectively, with 7 bases between them. The CDR3 loop is CASSLGPNTDTQYF. CDR3 coding DNA: TGTGCCAGCAGCTTAGGCCCTAACACAGATACGCAGTATTTT.

The chain joins TRBV28 to TRBJ2-7; 9 nucleotides line up with TRBD1. Germline V gene sequence: CDR1 MDHEN, CDR2 SYDVKM. Germline trimming cut 7 bases from V and 0 bases from J; bases unmatched to any gene: 7. The CDR3 is 15 residues long. CDR3 coding DNA: TGTGCCAGCATCCCTGGGGACAGGGACTCCTACGAGCAGTACTTC. This translates into CASIPGDRDSYEQYF.

This sequence joins TRBV6-2 or TRBV6-3 and TRBJ1-4; D is unresolved. Trimming cost V 5 bases and J 7 bases, with 11 bases left between them. Germline V lookup: CDR1 MNHEY, CDR2 SVGEGT. The CDR3 is made up of 13 amino acids. This chain's CDR3 is CASSTHPSEKLFF. The CDR3 DNA reads as TGTGCCAGCAGTACCCATCCGTCTGAAAAACTGTTTTTT.

The rearrangement joins TRBV27 to TRBJ1-6; D unresolved. V gave up 5 bases and J gave up 6 bases, with 11 bases separating them. CDR3 length equals 14 residues. Germline-derived CDR1 and CDR2 are MNHEY and SMNVEV (reference sequence). The DNA of the CDR3 is TGTGCCAGCAGTGATAGGAGGTTTAATTCACCCCTCCACTTT. Protein sequence: CASSDRRFNSPLHF.